The T cell receptor (beta chain) described here comes from a study of cytomegalovirus exposure and HLA in healthy donors. The V gene lost 0 bases and the J gene lost 4 bases, with 10 bases spanning the gap. The germline V gene has CDR1 MNHEY and CDR2 SMNVEV (reference sequence). The CDR3 loop spans 15 amino acids. Overall study results and limits: Sequence variants that were highly shared formed a cluster that was likely a sequencing artifact. The study assumed roughly uniform donor sequencing depth for presence/absence analyses.

In the case of this clone: What it binds is unknown.

PCR used 60 Vbeta primers and 13 Jbeta primers. Here immunoSEQ multiplex PCR was the method, and the copy in TCRdb shows in-frame clones only, minus some. This sample has around 140,000 clones, with 70% to 85% found just once. Sequenced input: PBMCs. This chain joins TRBV27 and TRBJ1-3; possibly TRBD1 for D (6 bases). The receptor comes from a man aged 30-40 years in good health and CMV-seropositive. The CDR3 loop is CASSLSGRGGNTIYF. The CDR3 DNA reads as TGTGCCAGCAGTTTATCTGGAAGGGGGGGAAACACCATATATTTT.